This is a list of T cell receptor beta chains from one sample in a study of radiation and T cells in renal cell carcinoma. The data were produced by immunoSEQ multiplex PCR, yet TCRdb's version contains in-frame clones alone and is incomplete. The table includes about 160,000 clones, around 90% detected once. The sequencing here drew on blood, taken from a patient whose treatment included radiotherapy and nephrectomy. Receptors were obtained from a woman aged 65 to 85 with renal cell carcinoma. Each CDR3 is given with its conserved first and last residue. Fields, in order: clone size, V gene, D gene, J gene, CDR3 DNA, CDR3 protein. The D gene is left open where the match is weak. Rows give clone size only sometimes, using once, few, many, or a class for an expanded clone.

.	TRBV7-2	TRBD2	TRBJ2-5	TGTGCCAGCAGCTTAGGACAAACGGGGGGTCAAGAGACCCAGTACTTC	CASSLGQTGGQETQYF
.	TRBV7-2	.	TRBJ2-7	TGTGCCAGCAGCCCCAGGAGGGGGGGGGCGGACGAGCAGTACTTC	CASSPRRGGADEQYF
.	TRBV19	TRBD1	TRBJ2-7	TGTGCCAGTAGTACCCGGGACAGGGGTCCCGAGCAGTACTTC	CASSTRDRGPEQYF
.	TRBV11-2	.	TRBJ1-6	TGTGCCAGCAGCTTAGCACAGCGGAATTCACCCCTCCACTTT	CASSLAQRNSPLHF
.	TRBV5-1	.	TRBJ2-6	TGCGCCAGCAGCCTACCTACCGGGGCCAACGTCCTGACTTTC	CASSLPTGANVLTF
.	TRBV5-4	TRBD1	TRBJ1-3	TGTGCCAGCAGCGCCGGGACAGGGATCGACACCATATATTTT	CASSAGTGIDTIYF
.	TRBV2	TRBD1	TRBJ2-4	TGTGCCGGCCTGGACAGGGGGCTGGACATTCAGTACTTC	CAGLDRGLDIQYF
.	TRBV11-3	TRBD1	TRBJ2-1	TGTGCCAGCAGCCCCGACAGGGTTGATGAGCAGTTCTTC	CASSPDRVDEQFF
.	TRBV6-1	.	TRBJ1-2	TGTGCCAGCAGCCCTATCGACAGAACTAACTATGGCTACACCTTC	CASSPIDRTNYGYTF
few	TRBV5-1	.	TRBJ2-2	TGCGCCAGCAGCCAAGGGATGTTGGTAGGGGAGCTGTTTTTT	CASSQGMLVGELFF
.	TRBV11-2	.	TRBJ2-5	TGTGCCAGCAGCTTAGGTCCCCTTGGGGGGATGGGAGAGACCCAGTACTTC	CASSLGPLGGMGETQYF
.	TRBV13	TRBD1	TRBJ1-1	TGTGCCAGCAGCTCTGCAGGGGGCAATTTCTACACTGAAGCTTTCTTT	CASSSAGGNFYTEAFF
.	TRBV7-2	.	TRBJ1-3	TGTGCCAGCAGCTTCCTAAGGGGCTCAGGCTCTGGAAACACCATATATTTT	CASSFLRGSGSGNTIYF
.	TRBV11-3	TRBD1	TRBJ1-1	TGTGCCAGCAGCTTTAGCGGACAGGTGGACACTGAAGCTTTCTTT	CASSFSGQVDTEAFF